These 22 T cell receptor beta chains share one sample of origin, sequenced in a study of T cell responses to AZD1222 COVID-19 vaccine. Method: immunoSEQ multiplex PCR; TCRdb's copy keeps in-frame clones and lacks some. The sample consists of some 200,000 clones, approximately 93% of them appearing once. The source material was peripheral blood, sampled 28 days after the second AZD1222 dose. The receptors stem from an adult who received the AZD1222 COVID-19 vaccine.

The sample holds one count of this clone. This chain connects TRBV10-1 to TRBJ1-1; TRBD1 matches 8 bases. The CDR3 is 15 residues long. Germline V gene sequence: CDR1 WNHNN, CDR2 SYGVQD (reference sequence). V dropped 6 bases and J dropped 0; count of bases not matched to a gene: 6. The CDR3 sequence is CASSRGQVMNTEAFF. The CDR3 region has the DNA TGCGCCAGCAGCCGGGGACAGGTTATGAACACTGAAGCTTTCTTT.

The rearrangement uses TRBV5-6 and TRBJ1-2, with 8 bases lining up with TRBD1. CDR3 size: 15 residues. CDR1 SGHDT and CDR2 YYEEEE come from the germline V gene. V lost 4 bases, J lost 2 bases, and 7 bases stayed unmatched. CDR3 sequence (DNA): TGTGCCAGCAGCCCCGGGGACAGGAGGAACTATGGCTACACCTTC. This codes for CASSPGDRRNYGYTF.

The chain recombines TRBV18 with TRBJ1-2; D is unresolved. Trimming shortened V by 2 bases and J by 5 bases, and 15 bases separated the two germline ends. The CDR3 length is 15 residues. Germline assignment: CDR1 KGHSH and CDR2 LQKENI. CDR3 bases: TGTGCCAGCTCACCAAGAAGGGAGGCTTCGTATGGCTACACCTTC. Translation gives CASSPRREASYGYTF.

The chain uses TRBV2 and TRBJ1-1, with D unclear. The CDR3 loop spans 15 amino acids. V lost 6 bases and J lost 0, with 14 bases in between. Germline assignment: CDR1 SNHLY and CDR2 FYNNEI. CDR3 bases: TGTGCCAGCAGCCCCCGGGAGCCCCTGAACACTGAAGCTTTCTTT. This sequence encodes CASSPREPLNTEAFF. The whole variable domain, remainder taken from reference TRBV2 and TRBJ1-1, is EPEVTQTPSHQVTQMGQEVILRCVPISNHLYFYWYRQILGQKVEFLVSFYNNEISEKSEIFDDQFSVERPDGSNFTLKIRSTKLEDSAMYFCASSPREPLNTEAFFGQGTRLTVV.

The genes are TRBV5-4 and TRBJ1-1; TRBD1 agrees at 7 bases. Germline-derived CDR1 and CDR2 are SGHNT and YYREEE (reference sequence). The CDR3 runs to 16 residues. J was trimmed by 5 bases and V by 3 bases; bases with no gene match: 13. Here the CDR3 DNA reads TGTGCCAGCAGCTCATACCGGGACAGCTTTCGGACTGAAGCTTTCTTT. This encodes CASSSYRDSFRTEAFF. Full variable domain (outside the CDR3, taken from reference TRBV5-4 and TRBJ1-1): ETGVTQSPTHLIKTRGQQVTLRCSSQSGHNTVSWYQQALGQGPQFIFQYYREEENGRGNFPPRFSGLQFPNYSSELNVNALELDDSALYLCASSSYRDSFRTEAFFGQGTRLTVV.

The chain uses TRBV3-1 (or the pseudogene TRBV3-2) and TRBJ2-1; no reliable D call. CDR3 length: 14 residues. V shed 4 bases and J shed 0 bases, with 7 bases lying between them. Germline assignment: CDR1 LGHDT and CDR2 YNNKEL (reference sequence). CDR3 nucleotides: TGTGCCAGCAGCCCCCCACACTCCTACAATGAGCAGTTCTTC. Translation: CASSPPHSYNEQFF.

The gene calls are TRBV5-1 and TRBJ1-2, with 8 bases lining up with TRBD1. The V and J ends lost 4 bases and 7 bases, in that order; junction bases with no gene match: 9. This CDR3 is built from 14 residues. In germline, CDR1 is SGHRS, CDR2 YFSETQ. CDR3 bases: TGCGCCAGCAGCCTTACCGGACAGGGCTCTGGCTACACCTTC. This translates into CASSLTGQGSGYTF.

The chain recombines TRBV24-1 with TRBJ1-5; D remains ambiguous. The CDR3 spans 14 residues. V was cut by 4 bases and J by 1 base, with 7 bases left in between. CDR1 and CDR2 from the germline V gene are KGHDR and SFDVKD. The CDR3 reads CATSERESNQPQHF. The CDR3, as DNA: TGTGCCACCAGTGAAAGGGAGAGCAATCAGCCCCAGCATTTT.

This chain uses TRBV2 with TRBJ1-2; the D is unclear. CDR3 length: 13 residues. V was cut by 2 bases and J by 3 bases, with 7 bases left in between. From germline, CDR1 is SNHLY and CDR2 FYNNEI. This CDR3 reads CASSETAYYGYTF. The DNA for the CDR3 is TGTGCCAGCAGTGAAACGGCTTACTATGGCTACACCTTC.

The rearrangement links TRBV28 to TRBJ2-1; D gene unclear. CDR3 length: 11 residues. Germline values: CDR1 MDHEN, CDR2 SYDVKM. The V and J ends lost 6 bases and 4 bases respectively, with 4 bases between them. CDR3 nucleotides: TGTGCCAGCAGCAGATACAATGAGCAGTTCTTC. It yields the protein CASSRYNEQFF.

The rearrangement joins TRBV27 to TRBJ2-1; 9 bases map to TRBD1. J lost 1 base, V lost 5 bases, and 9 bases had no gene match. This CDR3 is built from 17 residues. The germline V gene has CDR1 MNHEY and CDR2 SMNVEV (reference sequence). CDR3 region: CASSQPWDRVSYNEQFF. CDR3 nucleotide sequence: TGTGCCAGCAGTCAACCATGGGACAGGGTTTCCTACAATGAGCAGTTCTTC.

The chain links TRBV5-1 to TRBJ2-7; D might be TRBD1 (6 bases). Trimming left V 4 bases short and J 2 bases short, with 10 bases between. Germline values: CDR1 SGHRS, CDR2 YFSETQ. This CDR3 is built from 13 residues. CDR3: CASSPGQTYEQYF. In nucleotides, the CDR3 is TGCGCCAGCAGCCCGGGACAAACCTACGAGCAGTACTTC.

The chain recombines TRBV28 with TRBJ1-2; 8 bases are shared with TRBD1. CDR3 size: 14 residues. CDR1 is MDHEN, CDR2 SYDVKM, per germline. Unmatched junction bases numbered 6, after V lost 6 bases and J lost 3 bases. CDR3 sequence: CASRRQGNYYGYTF. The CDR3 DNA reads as TGTGCCAGCAGGAGACAGGGGAATTACTATGGCTACACCTTC.

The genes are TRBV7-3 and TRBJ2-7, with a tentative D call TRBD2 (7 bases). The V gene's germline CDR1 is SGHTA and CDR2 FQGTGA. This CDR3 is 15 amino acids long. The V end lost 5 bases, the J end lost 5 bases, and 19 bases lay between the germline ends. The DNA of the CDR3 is TGTGCCAGCAGCCCTGGCGGGGGCGCGTTCAACGAGCAGTACTTC. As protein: CASSPGGGAFNEQYF. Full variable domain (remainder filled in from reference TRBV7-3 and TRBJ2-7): GAGVSQTPSNKVTEKGKYVELRCDPISGHTALYWYRQSLGQGPEFLIYFQGTGAADDSGLPNDRFFAVRPEGSVSTLKIQRTERGDSAVYLCASSPGGGAFNEQYFGPGTRLTVT.

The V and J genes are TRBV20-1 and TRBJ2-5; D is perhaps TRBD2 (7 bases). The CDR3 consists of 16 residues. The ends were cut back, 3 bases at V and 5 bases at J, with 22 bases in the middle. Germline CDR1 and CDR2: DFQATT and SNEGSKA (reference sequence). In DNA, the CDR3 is TGCAGTGCTAGTCCCACTGGGGGGGGCCGGGTGGAGACCCAGTACTTC. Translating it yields CSASPTGGGRVETQYF.

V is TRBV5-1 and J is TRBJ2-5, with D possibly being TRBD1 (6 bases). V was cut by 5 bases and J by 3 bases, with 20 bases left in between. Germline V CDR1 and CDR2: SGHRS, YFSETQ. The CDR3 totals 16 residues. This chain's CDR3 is CASSRVLVGAEETQYF. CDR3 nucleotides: TGCGCCAGCAGTCGGGTCCTGGTGGGGGCTGAAGAGACCCAGTACTTC. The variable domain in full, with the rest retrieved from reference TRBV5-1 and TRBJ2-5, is KAGVTQTPRYLIKTRGQQVTLSCSPISGHRSVSWYQQTPGQGLQFLFEYFSETQRNKGNFPGRFSGRQFSNSRSEMNVSTLELGDSALYLCASSRVLVGAEETQYFGPGTRLLVL.

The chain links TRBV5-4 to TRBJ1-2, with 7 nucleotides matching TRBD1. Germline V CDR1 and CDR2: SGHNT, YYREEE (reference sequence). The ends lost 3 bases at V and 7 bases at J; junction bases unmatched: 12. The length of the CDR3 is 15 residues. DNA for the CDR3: TGTGCCAGCAGCTCCGGAACGGACAGGCAGGGTGGCTACACCTTC. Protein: CASSSGTDRQGGYTF. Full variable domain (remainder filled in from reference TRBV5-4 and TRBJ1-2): ETGVTQSPTHLIKTRGQQVTLRCSSQSGHNTVSWYQQALGQGPQFIFQYYREEENGRGNFPPRFSGLQFPNYSSELNVNALELDDSALYLCASSSGTDRQGGYTFGSGTRLTVV.

The CDR3 spells CASSTGQTYEQYF. For the CDR3, the DNA is TGTGCCAGTAGTACCGGACAGACCTACGAGCAGTACTTC. This sequence joins TRBV19 and TRBJ2-7, with D perhaps TRBD1 (6 bases). Germline V gene data show CDR1 as LNHDA and CDR2 as SQIVND (reference sequence). Trimming cost V 4 bases and J 2 bases, with 9 bases left between them. The CDR3 sequence is 13 residues long.

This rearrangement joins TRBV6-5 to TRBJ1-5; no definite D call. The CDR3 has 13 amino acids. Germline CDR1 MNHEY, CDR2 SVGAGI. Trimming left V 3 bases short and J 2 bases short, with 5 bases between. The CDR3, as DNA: TGTGCCAGCAGTTATATGGGCAATCAGCCCCAGCATTTT. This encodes CASSYMGNQPQHF.

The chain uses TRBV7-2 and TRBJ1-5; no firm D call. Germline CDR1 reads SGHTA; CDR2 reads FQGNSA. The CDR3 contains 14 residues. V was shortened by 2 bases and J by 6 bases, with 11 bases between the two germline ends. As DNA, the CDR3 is TGTGCCAGCAGCTTAAGCGGGCGAGGTCAGCCCCAGCATTTT. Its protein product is CASSLSGRGQPQHF.

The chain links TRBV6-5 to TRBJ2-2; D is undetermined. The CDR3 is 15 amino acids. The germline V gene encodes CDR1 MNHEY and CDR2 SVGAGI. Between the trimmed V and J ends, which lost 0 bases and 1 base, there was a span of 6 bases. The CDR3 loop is CASSYSILNTGELFF. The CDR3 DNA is TGTGCCAGCAGTTACTCGATCCTGAACACCGGGGAGCTGTTTTTT.

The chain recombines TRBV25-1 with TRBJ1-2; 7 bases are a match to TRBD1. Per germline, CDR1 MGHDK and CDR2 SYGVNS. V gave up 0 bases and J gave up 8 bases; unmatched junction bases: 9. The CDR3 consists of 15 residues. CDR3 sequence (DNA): TGTGCCAGCAGTGAATATTCCCGACAGGGTTCAGGCTACACCTTC. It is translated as CASSEYSRQGSGYTF.